This T cell receptor beta chain was documented in a study of CD8+CD57+ T cells in acquired aplastic anemia. The overall study: Sorted CD4+ and CD8+ cells gave an average of roughly 3.2 ug of DNA. Overall study results and limits: Sharing between patients and controls was observed for twenty-nine CD8+ CDR3 sequences. The study found no significant CD8+ Simpson's diversity difference between patients and controls.

Germline CDR1 SGDLS, CDR2 YYNGEE. Trimming removed 4 bases at V and 13 bases at J, with 15 bases between. This CDR3 is built from 13 residues. Researchers used genomic DNA as the template to profile TCR beta VDJ and CDR3. MiXCR, applied by TCRdb to the reads, yields one record per CDR3 protein. The table shows around 250,000 distinct CDR3 sequences, with roughly 80% occurring only once. Sequencing was done on patients that had shown CD8+CD57+ cell expansion by flow cytometry. The patients all had a severe acquired aplastic anemia diagnosis. As to this clonotype: Its cognate antigen is unknown.

Sequences were obtained from sorted CD4+, CD8+, or CD8+CD57+ T cells (not recorded which) from PBMCs. This chain connects TRBV9 to TRBJ1-6; D gene unclear. The receptor's source is a human donor with aplastic anemia. The CDR3 sequence: CASSQATYAPLHF. The CDR3, as DNA: TGTGCCAGCAGCCAGGCTACTTATGCGCCCCTCCACTTT.